Included here is one TCR beta chain sequence, with context. The antigen remains unidentified. Healthy bone marrow donors made up the donors. When sampled, the donors appeared nominally healthy, though they likely had unrecorded immune exposures. It was with 60 Vbeta and 13 Jbeta primers that the PCR ran. Data came from immunoSEQ multiplex PCR; TCRdb stores just in-frame clones and leaves some out. Of about 190,000 clones listed, more than 80% were seen once; the top ten hold over 2.5%. This entry is derived from a study of cytomegalovirus exposure and HLA in healthy donors. Overall study: A prior analysis found about 120 million unique TCR beta sequences from 150 million to 200 million T cells.

Findings of the study overall: Some highly shared sequence variants likely arose as a pipeline artifact.

CDR3 size: 14 residues. V lost 7 bases, J lost 4 bases, and 13 bases lay in between. CDR1 is MNHEY, CDR2 SVGAGI, per germline. Input material: PBMCs. The sequence came from a woman aged 45 to 65 in good health and CMV-seropositive. The chain recombines TRBV6-5 with TRBJ2-2; a possible D gene is TRBD1 (6 bases). This chain's CDR3 is CASNRDISTGELFF. CDR3 bases: TGTGCCAGCAATCGGGACATCTCCACCGGGGAGCTGTTTTTT.